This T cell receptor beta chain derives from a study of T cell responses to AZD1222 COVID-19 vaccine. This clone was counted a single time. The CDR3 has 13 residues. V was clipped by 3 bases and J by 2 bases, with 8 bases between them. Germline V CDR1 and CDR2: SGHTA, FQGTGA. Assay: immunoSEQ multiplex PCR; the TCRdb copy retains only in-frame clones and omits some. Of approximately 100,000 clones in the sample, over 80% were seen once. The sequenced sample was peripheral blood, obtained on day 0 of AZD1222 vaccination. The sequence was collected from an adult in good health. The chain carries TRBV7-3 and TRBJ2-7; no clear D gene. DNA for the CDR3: TGTGCCAGCAGCTTCTCCGACACCTACGAGCAGTACTTC. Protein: CASSFSDTYEQYF.